The next 13 T cell receptor beta chains were all read from a single sample in a study of blood T cell repertoires in COVID-19. TCRdb's table, derived via immunoSEQ multiplex PCR, lists solely in-frame clones and lacks some. Among approximately 120,000 clones listed, around two thirds were seen once. Input material: peripheral blood. Receptors were obtained from a woman in her 70s with acute or convalescent COVID-19.

The V and J genes are TRBV4-1 and TRBJ2-1; the match to TRBD2 covers 9 bases. The CDR3 covers 16 residues. V gave up 0 bases and J gave up 7 bases; unmatched junction bases: 7. CDR1 and CDR2 from the germline V gene are MGHRA and YSYEKL. CDR3 amino acids: CASSQEPLAGRNEQFF. CDR3 DNA sequence: TGCGCCAGCAGCCAAGAGCCTCTAGCGGGGAGGAATGAGCAGTTCTTC.

This clone turned up a few times. The V call is TRBV9, the J call TRBJ2-1; 8 nucleotides line up with TRBD2. The V segment lost 4 bases and the J segment 2 bases; nucleotides outside the gene matches: 2. This CDR3 region has 14 residues. Germline CDR1 reads SGDLS; CDR2 reads YYNGEE. CDR3 residues: CASSSGGAYNEQFF. CDR3 DNA sequence: TGTGCCAGCAGCTCGGGGGGGGCCTACAATGAGCAGTTCTTC.

The chain carries TRBV5-1 and TRBJ2-2, with D uncertain. V was pared by 1 base and J by 1 base, with 5 bases between. Germline lookup yields CDR1 SGHRS and CDR2 YFSETQ. CDR3 length equals 14 residues. CDR3 nucleotide sequence: TGCGCCAGCAGCTTGAACGGGAACACCGGGGAGCTGTTTTTT. As protein: CASSLNGNTGELFF.

The chain links TRBV19 to TRBJ2-2; 9 nucleotides match TRBD2. CDR1 is LNHDA and CDR2 is SQIVND in the germline V gene (reference sequence). V shed 3 bases, J shed 5 bases, and the junction held 7 bases outside the gene matches. The CDR3 loop spans 16 amino acids. The CDR3 reads CASSIGGGRGTGELFF. DNA of the CDR3: TGTGCCAGTAGTATTGGTGGCGGGAGGGGTACCGGGGAGCTGTTTTTT.

The chain carries TRBV9 and TRBJ2-1; D unresolved. V was clipped by 0 bases and J by 6 bases, with 7 bases between them. The germline V gene has CDR1 SGDLS and CDR2 YYNGEE. CDR3 size: 13 residues. The CDR3 region has the DNA TGTGCCAGCAGCGTAGGTAGCTCCAATGAGCAGTTCTTC. Its translation: CASSVGSSNEQFF.

This chain links TRBV7-2 with TRBJ2-7, with D possibly matching TRBD2 (7 bases). Germline V CDR1 and CDR2: SGHTA, FQGNSA. The CDR3 totals 14 residues. Trimming cost V 0 bases and J 5 bases, with 11 bases left between them. CDR3 nucleotide sequence: TGTGCCAGCAGCTTAGCGGGGGGGCCACACGAGCAGTACTTC. Protein product: CASSLAGGPHEQYF.

This clone was picked up a small number of times. The chain couples TRBV5-1 to TRBJ2-6; D gene ambiguous. V was cut by 3 bases and J by 0 bases, with 7 bases left in between. The germline V gene has CDR1 SGHRS and CDR2 YFSETQ. This CDR3 contains 15 residues. The CDR3 here is CASSSDTSGANVLTF. As DNA, the CDR3 is TGCGCCAGCAGCTCAGACACCTCTGGGGCCAACGTCCTGACTTTC.

J is TRBJ1-1 and V is TRBV4-2, with TRBD1 identical over 8 bases. The CDR3 sequence is 15 residues long. Trimming took 3 bases from V and 6 from J; bases not matched to a gene: 9. In germline, CDR1 is LGHNA, CDR2 YNFKEQ. CDR3 coding DNA: TGTGCCAGCAGCCAGAGACAGGGGCCCTTTGCTGAAGCTTTCTTT. Translating gives CASSQRQGPFAEAFF.

The chain couples TRBV28 to TRBJ1-5; 9 bases align to TRBD1. With 1 base clipped from V and 0 bases from J, the junction kept 10 bases outside the gene matches. This CDR3 is built from 19 residues. Looked up from germline, CDR1 is MDHEN and CDR2 is SYDVKM. The CDR3 region has the DNA TGTGCCAGCAGTTTATTAGGGACAGGGAGATTTTATAGCAATCAGCCCCAGCATTTT. Translation gives CASSLLGTGRFYSNQPQHF.

This clone showed up just once. This chain joins TRBV5-1 and TRBJ1-6; possible D gene TRBD1, 5 bases. The germline V gene has CDR1 SGHRS and CDR2 YFSETQ. This CDR3 is built from 16 residues. The V gene lost 5 bases and the J gene lost 10 bases, with 22 bases spanning the gap. DNA for the CDR3: TGCGCCAGCAGGGGAGGTTCTTCTCCCGGGGGGTCACCCCTCCACTTT. Amino acids: CASRGGSSPGGSPLHF. The whole variable domain, filled in from reference TRBV5-1 and TRBJ1-6, reads KAGVTQTPRYLIKTRGQQVTLSCSPISGHRSVSWYQQTPGQGLQFLFEYFSETQRNKGNFPGRFSGRQFSNSRSEMNVSTLELGDSALYLCASRGGSSPGGSPLHFGNGTRLTVT.

The chain joins TRBV3-1 (or the pseudogene TRBV3-2) to TRBJ2-7; 7 bases align to TRBD1. Germline CDR1 is LGHDT and CDR2 is YNNKEL (reference sequence). The V gene end was trimmed by 4 bases and the J gene end by 2 bases; junction bases not matched to a gene: 5. The CDR3 loop spans 14 amino acids. This chain's CDR3 is CASSLTGQTYEQYF. The CDR3 DNA is TGTGCCAGCAGCCTAACGGGACAGACCTACGAGCAGTACTTC.

The rearrangement uses TRBV25-1 and TRBJ1-4; 9 bases line up with TRBD1. Germline CDR1 is MGHDK and CDR2 is SYGVNS. The CDR3 contains 14 residues. The trim removed 6 bases at V and 8 bases at J, leaving 7 bases unmatched. The CDR3 nucleotides are TGTGCCAGCAGAACCGGGACAGGGAGCGAAAAACTGTTTTTT. It codes for CASRTGTGSEKLFF.

V and J are TRBV5-8 and TRBJ2-5; D gene ambiguous. Germline CDR1 is SGHTS and CDR2 is YDEGEE. The V and J ends lost 6 bases and 4 bases respectively, with 13 bases between them. CDR3 size: 13 residues. In DNA form, the CDR3 reads TGTGCCAGCACCAATAGAGGTGTAGAGACCCAGTACTTC. Translating it yields CASTNRGVETQYF. Supplemented by reference TRBV5-8 and TRBJ2-5, the full variable domain reads EAGVTQSPTHLIKTRGQQATLRCSPISGHTSVYWYQQALGLGLQFLLWYDEGEERNRGNFPPRFSGRQFPNYSSELNVNALELEDSALYLCASTNRGVETQYFGPGTRLLVL.